This passage covers 17 T cell receptor beta chains from one sample sequenced in a study of T cells in Graves' hyperthyroidism and ophthalmopathy. Amplified TCR beta CDR3 regions came from RNA transcripts. HTBI primers drove first-round RT-PCR of the TCR CDR3. TCRdb independently ran MiXCR on the multiplex PCR reads; one entry per CDR3 protein. The data hold 95,000 to 110,000 distinct CDR3 sequences, with 47% observed a single time. The sequencing input was blood. The receptor source for this set is a man aged 35-49 years with Graves' hyperthyroidism.

This clonotype was seen many times. The chain carries TRBV6-5 and TRBJ2-2, with no clear D. This CDR3 is 14 amino acids long. V was shortened by 7 bases and J by 1 base, with 10 bases between the two germline ends. The germline CDR1 and CDR2 sequences are MNHEY and SVGAGI. Written as DNA, the CDR3 is TGTGCCAGCAAACTACGCCGGAACACCGGGGAGCTGTTTTTT. Residues: CASKLRRNTGELFF.

This clonotype occurred once. V is TRBV20-1 and J is TRBJ2-1; D is uncertain. Germline V CDR1 and CDR2: DFQATT, SNEGSKA (reference sequence). The CDR3 contains 11 residues. Trimming left V 3 bases short and J 10 bases short, with 10 bases between. The CDR3 nucleotides read TGCAGTGCTAGCGGCAGGCGCGAGCAGTTCTTC. This translates into CSASGRREQFF.

The rearrangement uses TRBV20-1 and TRBJ1-1; TRBD1 might be the D (6 bases). The V end was cut by 2 bases, the J end by 4 bases, with 11 bases between. CDR3 length: 13 residues. The V gene's germline CDR1 is DFQATT and CDR2 SNEGSKA (reference sequence). In nucleotides, the CDR3 is TGCAGTGCTAGACCCGGGGGGCTCACTGAAGCTTTCTTT. Protein product: CSARPGGLTEAFF.

This clonotype was picked up many times. The chain has TRBV6-5 and TRBJ1-6, with TRBD1 matching over 7 bases. The V gene's germline CDR1 is MNHEY and CDR2 SVGAGI. V dropped 4 bases and J dropped 9; count of bases not matched to a gene: 6. This CDR3 is 14 amino acids long. This chain's CDR3 is CASSFDRDGSPLHF. The CDR3 coding sequence is TGTGCCAGCAGTTTCGACAGGGATGGTTCACCCCTCCACTTT.

This clonotype was seen a few times. The chain uses TRBV28 and TRBJ1-2; weak D call: TRBD1 (5 bases). This CDR3 contains 13 residues. Per the germline V gene, CDR1 is MDHEN and CDR2 is SYDVKM. The germline V and J ends were trimmed by 1 base and 8 bases, with 11 bases remaining between them. CDR3 coding DNA: TGTGCCAGCAGTTTATTCAGGGTGGACGGCTACACCTTC. This codes for CASSLFRVDGYTF.

The chain joins TRBV15 to TRBJ2-6; D is uncertain. The CDR3 sequence is 17 residues long. Trimming took off 3 bases at V and 0 bases at J, with 12 bases between the two ends. CDR1 and CDR2 (germline): LNHNV, YYDKDF (reference sequence). The CDR3 protein is CATSSARRSSGANVLTF. Here the CDR3 DNA reads TGTGCCACCAGCAGTGCTAGGAGAAGCTCTGGGGCCAACGTCCTGACTTTC.

This clonotype was recorded at least ten times. The J gene is TRBJ2-1, the V gene TRBV7-9; a possible D gene is TRBD2 (5 bases). V was cut by 3 bases and J by 8 bases, with 8 bases left in between. The CDR3 consists of 12 residues. CDR1 and CDR2 from the germline V gene are SEHNR and FQNEAQ (reference sequence). The CDR3 is CASSLDSYEQFF. The CDR3 DNA reads as TGTGCCAGCAGCTTGGACTCGTATGAGCAGTTCTTC.

About this clonotype itself: A much larger clone is a single base away; this may be a read error. V usage is TRBV6-1 and J usage is TRBJ1-1; D remains unclear. The CDR3 contains 15 residues. Germline V gene lookup returns CDR1 MNHNS and CDR2 SASEGT. The CDR3: CAISYLWEMNTEAFF. CDR3 sequence (DNA): TGTGCCATCAGTTACTTATGGGAAATGAACACTGAAGCTTTCTTT.

The chain is built from TRBV2 and TRBJ2-5; tentative D call: TRBD1 (8 bases). CDR1 SNHLY and CDR2 FYNNEI come from the germline V gene. V was shortened by 4 bases and J by 4 bases, with 13 bases between the two germline ends. The CDR3 loop spans 14 amino acids. This chain's CDR3 is CASSVTGGAETQYF. CDR3 sequence (DNA): TGTGCCAGCAGTGTAACAGGGGGGGCAGAGACCCAGTACTTC.

The J gene is TRBJ2-5, the V gene TRBV20-1, with D perhaps being TRBD1 or TRBD2 (5 bases each). Trimming shortened V by 3 bases and J by 5 bases, and 7 bases separated the two germline ends. The CDR3 extends over 11 amino acids. Germline values: CDR1 DFQATT, CDR2 SNEGSKA (reference sequence). The CDR3 DNA is TGCAGTGCTAGGGGGGTTGAGACCCAGTACTTC. Its translation: CSARGVETQYF.

The table lists this clonotype with many counts. The chain is built from TRBV6-6 and TRBJ2-7, with 8 bases fitting TRBD2. This CDR3 has 15 amino acids. Germline assignment: CDR1 MNHNY and CDR2 SVGAGI (reference sequence). With 6 bases clipped from V and 3 bases from J, the junction kept 10 bases outside the gene matches. As DNA, the CDR3 is TGTGCCAGCAGCTCACTCCGTAGCGGGATCTACGAGCAGTACTTC. Translation: CASSSLRSGIYEQYF.

Only a few counts were recorded for this clonotype. J is TRBJ1-2 and V is TRBV10-2; D gene uncertain. Germline assignment: CDR1 WSHSY and CDR2 SAAADI. The length of the CDR3 is 12 residues. V was cut by 2 bases and J by 10 bases, with 11 bases left in between. As DNA, the CDR3 is TGCGCCAGCAGTGAGCCTAGCTTGGACTACACCTTC. It translates to CASSEPSLDYTF.

As concerns this clonotype: This could be a read error, since a much larger clone is one nucleotide away. V is TRBV4-1 and J is TRBJ2-3, with a weak D call TRBD1 (6 bases). CDR1 and CDR2 (germline): MGHRA, YSYEKL. This CDR3 spans 15 amino acids. DNA of the CDR3: TGCGCCAGCAGTCGCTCGGACGGGGACACAGATACGCAGGATTTT. It codes for CASSRSDGDTDTQDF.

The DNA for the CDR3 is TGCGCCGGCCAACCGGGAGGGCGCAGCAATGAGCAGTTCTTC. Translated: CAGQPGGRSNEQFF. The V call is TRBV10-1, the J call TRBJ2-1, with 8 bases aligning to TRBD2. CDR1 and CDR2 from the germline V gene are WNHNN and SYGVQD (reference sequence). This CDR3 comprises 14 residues. J was trimmed by 6 bases and V by 11 bases; bases with no gene match: 12.

This clonotype was found many times. The gene calls are TRBV10-1 and TRBJ2-1; perhaps D is TRBD1 or TRBD2 (6 bases each). Trimming removed 8 bases from V and 6 bases from J, with 14 bases in between. CDR3 length equals 13 residues. CDR1 is WNHNN, CDR2 SYGVQD, per germline (reference sequence). The CDR3 spells CASAAGGTNEQFF. CDR3 nucleotide sequence: TGCGCCAGCGCAGCCGGGGGCACCAATGAGCAGTTCTTC.

This clonotype has ten or more counts. The chain couples TRBV2 to TRBJ2-7; possible D gene TRBD1, 6 bases. The germline V gene encodes CDR1 SNHLY and CDR2 FYNNEI. This CDR3 comprises 13 residues. V lost 3 bases and J lost 3, with 9 bases in between. DNA of the CDR3: TGTGCCAGCAGTGAGGACAGCCACTACGAGCAGTACTTC. Protein product: CASSEDSHYEQYF.

This clonotype was picked up a small number of times. CDR3 DNA sequence: TGTGCCAGCTCACCCGGACAGGGGCGCGACTATGGCTACACCTTC. It specifies CASSPGQGRDYGYTF. V and J are TRBV5-5 and TRBJ1-2; 9 nucleotides match TRBD1. Germline V gives CDR1 SGHKS, CDR2 YYEKEE (reference sequence). This CDR3 has 15 amino acids. Trimming took 7 bases from V and 3 from J; bases not matched to a gene: 10.